A single sample is the source of the 14 T cell receptor beta chains below, sequenced in a study of T cells in Graves' hyperthyroidism and ophthalmopathy (dated by TCRdb to the late 2010s). Libraries were built with multiplex PCR. Instrument used: Illumina HiSeq 2000. TCR beta CDR3 regions were amplified from RNA transcripts. The TCR CDR3 was subjected to a first round of RT-PCR using the HTBI primer set and the Qiagen OneStep RT-PCR kit. TCRdb's own reprocessing of the public reads used fastp at Q25 and MiXCR and kept productive beta chains. Identical CDR3 protein sequences are pooled into one entry, listed with their most common genes and DNA. The table for this sample lists some 500,000 distinct CDR3 sequences; roughly an eighth of them were counted only once. The leading ten clones occupy less than 20% of the sample. The sample taken for sequencing was blood. These receptors came from a woman aged 18-30 years with Graves' hyperthyroidism.

The sample holds many counts of this clonotype. J is TRBJ2-3 and V is TRBV7-8; the D gene is possibly TRBD2 (5 bases). With 5 bases removed from V and 0 bases from J, the gap between germline ends came to 15 bases. Germline-derived CDR1 and CDR2 are SGHVS and FQNEAQ. CDR3 size: 16 residues. CDR3 sequence (DNA): TGTGCCAGCAGCCCCGGGGTAGCCGTAAGCACAGATACGCAGTATTTT. Protein product: CASSPGVAVSTDTQYF.

This clonotype appeared many times. V gene TRBV14 combines with J gene TRBJ2-1; no firm D call. Germline CDR1 SGHDN, CDR2 FVKESK. The V and J ends lost 0 bases and 6 bases respectively, with 9 bases between them. This CDR3 is 14 amino acids long. The CDR3 protein is CASSQEPLLNEQFF. The CDR3 DNA is TGTGCCAGCAGCCAAGAACCTCTCCTCAATGAGCAGTTCTTC.

This clonotype was detected ten times or more. The chain has TRBV12-5 and TRBJ1-5; D remains unclear. The CDR3 covers 17 residues. Per germline, CDR1 LGHNT and CDR2 FRNRAP. The V gene lost 2 bases and the J gene lost 5 bases, with 19 bases spanning the gap. CDR3 nucleotide sequence: TGTGCTAGTGGTTTGATGTTCCAGTCCGGGCTGGATCAGCCCCAGCATTTT. Translating it yields CASGLMFQSGLDQPQHF.

This clonotype has a handful of counts. V gene TRBV6-2 or TRBV6-3 combines with J gene TRBJ2-6; maybe TRBD1 (6 bases). Germline-derived CDR1 and CDR2 are MNHEY and SVGEGT. The CDR3 consists of 15 residues. With 2 bases removed from V and 2 bases from J, the gap between germline ends came to 7 bases. The CDR3 region has the DNA TGTGCCAGCAGTTACGCAGGGGCTGGGGCCAACGTCCTGACTTTC. Its translation is CASSYAGAGANVLTF.

This clonotype came up once. At one end the junction does not follow the germline gene, possibly because of a read error. V usage is TRBV20-1 and J usage is TRBJ1-5; D remains unclear. The CDR3 loop spans 13 amino acids. From germline, CDR1 is DFQATT and CDR2 SNEGSKA (reference sequence). In DNA form, the CDR3 reads TGCAGTGCTAGAGAAGGTGGCAATCAGACCCAGCATTTT. Translating it yields CSAREGGNQTQHF.

This clonotype was observed a few times. The gene calls are TRBV6-1 and TRBJ1-6, with D tentatively TRBD1 (5 bases). The CDR3 is made up of 15 amino acids. Between the trimmed V and J ends, which lost 0 bases and 8 bases, there was a span of 11 bases. Germline V gene sequence: CDR1 MNHNS, CDR2 SASEGT. CDR3 sequence: CASSEAGGIYSPLHF. For the CDR3, the DNA is TGTGCCAGCAGTGAAGCGGGGGGGATATATTCACCCCTCCACTTT.

At least ten counts were recorded for this clonotype. This chain joins TRBV20-1 and TRBJ2-5; no clear D. V was shortened by 5 bases and J by 1 base, with 14 bases between the two germline ends. This CDR3 has 14 amino acids. The germline gives CDR1 DFQATT, CDR2 SNEGSKA (reference sequence). The CDR3 reads CSASYLVAQETQYF. The CDR3 DNA is TGCAGTGCTTCCTATCTGGTGGCCCAAGAGACCCAGTACTTC.

This clonotype was seen ten or more times. The J gene is TRBJ2-5, the V gene TRBV2; 8 nucleotides line up with TRBD1. Germline V gives CDR1 SNHLY, CDR2 FYNNEI. The CDR3 covers 15 residues. The J segment lost 4 bases and the V segment lost 0 bases, leaving 4 bases of the junction unmatched. CDR3 in DNA: TGTGCCAGCAGTGAAGCTTGGACAGGGTCAGAGACCCAGTACTTC. This translates into CASSEAWTGSETQYF.

A single count supports this clonotype. This may stem from a read error, because a much larger clone lies one nucleotide away. The V call is TRBV3-1, the J call TRBJ2-5, with 8 bases matching TRBD1. CDR3 size: 15 residues. Germline loops: CDR1 LGHDT, CDR2 YNNKEL (reference sequence). V shed 4 bases and J 6 bases; nucleotides not matched to a gene: 10. In DNA form, the CDR3 reads TGTGCCAGCAGCCGAGCGGACAGGGTGGCGAAGACCCAGTACTTC. Its translation: CASSRADRVAKTQYF.

This clonotype was observed at least ten times. V and J are TRBV20-1 and TRBJ2-1; tentatively, D is TRBD2 (6 bases). The CDR3 is 15 residues long. V was pared by 1 base and J by 4 bases, with 14 bases between. Germline CDR1 DFQATT, CDR2 SNEGSKA (reference sequence). The CDR3 region is CSARGGTSIYNEQFF. CDR3 sequence (DNA): TGCAGTGCTAGAGGGGGTACTAGCATTTACAATGAGCAGTTCTTC.

This chain joins TRBV10-3 and TRBJ2-7, with 8 bases aligning to TRBD2. Germline-derived CDR1 and CDR2 are ENHRY and SYGVKD. CDR3 length: 15 amino acids. V gave up 0 bases and J gave up 3 bases; unmatched junction bases: 4. CDR3 nucleotide sequence: TGTGCCATCAGTGAGTCGGCTAGCGGGCTCTACGAGCAGTACGTC. As protein: CAISESASGLYEQYV.

This clonotype was observed at least ten times. This chain uses TRBV7-2 with TRBJ1-5, with 7 bases that match TRBD1. Losses at the gene ends were 7 bases for V and 4 bases for J; bases not matched to a gene: 7. The CDR3 totals 14 residues. CDR1 is SGHTA and CDR2 is FQGNSA in the germline V gene. CDR3 sequence reads: CASTLTGPNQPQHF. In nucleotides, the CDR3 is TGTGCCAGCACGCTGACAGGGCCGAATCAGCCCCAGCATTTT.

This CDR3 reads CASSQDRASGSGDTQYF. The CDR3, as DNA: TGTGCCAGCAGCCAAGATAGGGCTAGCGGCTCGGGCGATACGCAGTATTTT. The chain employs TRBV14 and TRBJ2-3; 7 nucleotides line up with TRBD2. Germline loops: CDR1 SGHDN, CDR2 FVKESK. After removal of 0 bases from V and 6 bases from J, the junction contained 12 bases not matched to a gene. CDR3 length equals 17 residues.

The gene calls are TRBV6-1 and TRBJ2-1, with D perhaps TRBD1 (6 bases). Germline CDR1 reads MNHNS; CDR2 reads SASEGT. The CDR3 extends over 15 amino acids. V dropped 5 bases and J dropped 5 bases, with 16 bases sitting between them. The CDR3 DNA reads TGTGCCAGCAGTCCCTTGACAGGCCGAGACAATGAGCAGTTCTTC. It translates to CASSPLTGRDNEQFF.